This T cell receptor beta chain is from a study of T cell changes during pregnancy in multiple sclerosis. Sequencing used immunoSEQ multiplex PCR; TCRdb keeps in-frame clones, though not all of them. The sample holds roughly 40,000 clones, approximately 90% seen once. Material: CD4+ T cells from peripheral blood mononuclear cells, obtained before pregnancy. The sequence was obtained from a female donor with multiple sclerosis, enrolled in a pregnancy study.

The CDR3 region has the DNA TGCAGTGCGAGGGCCCGCAGCGAGCAGTACTTC. Translated: CSARARSEQYF. The chain combines TRBV20-1 with TRBJ2-7, with a tentative D call TRBD2 (5 bases). This CDR3 comprises 11 residues. V lost 6 bases, J lost 6 bases, and 12 bases lay in between. In germline, CDR1 is DFQATT, CDR2 SNEGSKA (reference sequence).